Reported below is one TCR beta chain. The source of the sample is a study of shared clonotypes between healthy human individuals. Study-level information: The people who gave samples were a couple of women and three men aged 18 to 49.

Source study methods: Owing to the provision of junction-only sequences devoid of quality scores by immunoSEQ, filtering differed. Repertoires were generated with immunoSEQ multiplex PCR, while TCRdb's copy carries only in-frame clones and drops some. The V and J calls and clone size come from that table; D and trimming were worked out from the DNA. Of hundreds of thousands of clones in the sample, around 76% are singletons; the top ten hold around 12%. The CDR3 contains 16 residues. V lost 6 bases to trimming and J lost 3 bases; unmatched junction nucleotides: 8. Germline CDR1 SNHLY, CDR2 FYNNEI. This chain links TRBV2 with TRBJ2-1; 10 bases map to TRBD2. The sequence derives from a woman aged 40 to 55 in good health. Some clones in this sample may be carry-over from other donors' samples. Sample: PBMCs. The DNA of the CDR3 is TGTGCCAGCAGCCCACAGGGACTAGCGAACTACAATGAGCAGTTCTTC. Its protein product is CASSPQGLANYNEQFF.